Below are 19 T cell receptor beta chains sequenced from a single sample in a study of OX40 agonist ivuxolimab in advanced cancers. Assay used: immunoSEQ multiplex PCR; TCRdb lists only in-frame clones, some missing. This table has some 44,000 clones, around 87% appearing once. The starting material was CD4+ or CD8+ T cells sorted from blood, obtained in a trial of the OX40 agonist ivuxolimab. Every receptor here comes from an adult with an advanced solid tumor such as melanoma, head and neck, liver or kidney cancer.

The chain is built from TRBV29-1 and TRBJ1-5, with D uncertain. V lost 5 bases to trimming and J lost 0 bases, with 17 bases between them. Germline-derived CDR1 and CDR2 are SQVTM and ANQGSEA. The CDR3 has 16 amino acids. The chain's CDR3 is CSVNDKRAYSNQPQHF. DNA for the CDR3: TGCAGCGTTAACGACAAGAGGGCTTATAGCAATCAGCCCCAGCATTTT. The full variable domain, completed using reference TRBV29-1 and TRBJ1-5, is SAVISQKPSRDICQRGTSLTIQCQVDSQVTMMFWYRQQPGQSLTLIATANQGSEATYESGFVIDKFPISRPNLTFSTLTVSNMSPEDSSIYLCSVNDKRAYSNQPQHFGDGTRLSIL.

The rearrangement joins TRBV5-1 to TRBJ1-6; D may be TRBD1 (6 bases). The length of the CDR3 is 15 residues. The V gene lost 0 bases and the J gene lost 7 bases, with 11 bases spanning the gap. Germline V gene sequence: CDR1 SGHRS, CDR2 YFSETQ. The CDR3 reads CASSLAGQINSPLHF. The CDR3 DNA is TGCGCCAGCAGCTTGGCGGGACAAATAAATTCACCCCTCCACTTT.

V is TRBV7-3 and J is TRBJ2-7; unclear D gene. Deletions cut 5 bases from V and 5 bases from J, with 13 bases between. CDR1 and CDR2 (germline): SGHTA, FQGTGA. The CDR3 has 13 amino acids. CDR3 DNA sequence: TGTGCCAGCAGCCCTAGGGTTTCCAACGAGCAGTACTTC. The encoded protein is CASSPRVSNEQYF.

The J gene is TRBJ2-7, the V gene TRBV4-2, with 8 bases fitting TRBD2. The junction had 10 bases not matched to a gene; V was cut back by 4 bases and J by 2 bases. The CDR3 spans 16 residues. Germline CDR1 LGHNA, CDR2 YNFKEQ. The CDR3 bases are TGTGCCAGCAGCCCCCAGGAGGCGGGAGGCCCCTACGAGCAGTACTTC. This translates into CASSPQEAGGPYEQYF.

The genes are TRBV7-6 and TRBJ1-4; TRBD1 aligns across 9 bases. Germline V gene sequence: CDR1 SGHVS, CDR2 FNYEAQ. The CDR3 sequence is 14 residues long. V lost 5 bases to trimming and J lost 8 bases; unmatched junction nucleotides: 6. In DNA form, the CDR3 reads TGTGCCAGCAGCCGGACAGGGGACGGAGAAAAACTGTTTTTT. Amino acid sequence: CASSRTGDGEKLFF.

The chain combines TRBV7-9 with TRBJ2-1; 8 bases line up with TRBD1. CDR1 and CDR2 (germline): SEHNR, FQNEAQ (reference sequence). Trimming took 6 bases from V and 4 from J; bases not matched to a gene: 5. This CDR3 contains 14 residues. DNA for the CDR3: TGTGCCAGCAGTCAACGACAGGGGTACAATGAGCAGTTCTTC. It is translated as CASSQRQGYNEQFF.

As concerns this clone: Other DNA sequences in the same sample also yield this CDR3. This CDR3 reads CASSETATNEKLFF. The CDR3 DNA sequence: TGTGCCAGCAGTGAAACAGCAACTAATGAAAAACTGTTTTTT. The J gene is TRBJ1-4, the V gene TRBV6-1; the D is unclear. The CDR3 length is 14 residues. With 2 bases removed from V and 0 bases from J, the gap between germline ends came to 4 bases. Germline lookup yields CDR1 MNHNS and CDR2 SASEGT.

The chain is built from TRBV6-1 and TRBJ2-5, with 8 bases lining up with TRBD1. J gave up 9 bases and V 1 base, and 4 bases lay outside the gene matches. The germline CDR1 and CDR2 sequences are MNHNS and SASEGT. The length of the CDR3 is 13 residues. CDR3 region: CASSEERTGPQYF. The CDR3 DNA follows: TGTGCCAGCAGTGAAGAACGGACAGGGCCCCAGTACTTC.

The chain couples TRBV7-2 to TRBJ2-4, with 7 nucleotides matching TRBD1. The germline gives CDR1 SGHTA, CDR2 FQGNSA. CDR3 length equals 14 residues. V lost 0 bases, J lost 8 bases, and 4 bases stayed unmatched. The CDR3 DNA follows: TGTGCCAGCAGCTTAGCAGGGGGCATGGACATTCAGTACTTC. Its translation is CASSLAGGMDIQYF.

The chain links TRBV5-1 to TRBJ2-1; 7 bases are shared with TRBD1. The CDR3 totals 16 residues. J was trimmed by 5 bases and V by 0 bases; bases with no gene match: 8. CDR1 and CDR2 (germline): SGHRS, YFSETQ. Here the CDR3 DNA reads TGCGCCAGCAGCTTGGTTTTCGGGGACAGTAACAATGAGCAGTTCTTC. Translation gives CASSLVFGDSNNEQFF.

V gene TRBV4-1 combines with J gene TRBJ1-2; D is perhaps TRBD1 (5 bases). V was clipped by 0 bases and J by 2 bases, with 10 bases between them. The CDR3 has 15 amino acids. Germline-derived CDR1 and CDR2 are MGHRA and YSYEKL. DNA for the CDR3: TGCGCCAGCAGCCAAGATCAGGGATCGAACTATGGCTACACCTTC. Translation gives CASSQDQGSNYGYTF.

The genes are TRBV18 and TRBJ2-3; D remains ambiguous. The CDR3 loop spans 12 amino acids. Germline CDR1 and CDR2: KGHSH and LQKENI. V was cut by 3 bases and J by 2 bases, with 3 bases left in between. The CDR3 sequence: CASSPYTDTQYF. For the CDR3, the DNA is TGTGCCAGCTCACCTTACACAGATACGCAGTATTTT.

The V gene is TRBV30, the J gene TRBJ2-1; the match to TRBD2 covers 7 bases. Germline V gene sequence: CDR1 GTSNPN, CDR2 SVGIG (reference sequence). This CDR3 region has 12 residues. With 3 bases clipped from V and 7 bases from J, the junction kept 3 bases outside the gene matches. Written as DNA, the CDR3 is TGTGCCTGGAGGGGGGGGTCGAATGAGCAGTTCTTC. Residues: CAWRGGSNEQFF.

The V gene is TRBV4-2, the J gene TRBJ2-5; 9 nucleotides match TRBD2. The trim removed 2 bases at V and 2 bases at J, leaving 3 bases unmatched. From germline, CDR1 is LGHNA and CDR2 YNFKEQ. This CDR3 region has 15 residues. The CDR3 region has the DNA TGTGCCAGCAGCCAAAGCACTAGCGGGCAAGAGACCCAGTACTTC. Translating gives CASSQSTSGQETQYF.

This clone was picked up a small number of times. CDR3 region: CATRRGATGNTIYF. CDR3 coding DNA: TGTGCCACCCGGCGGGGGGCAACTGGAAACACCATATATTTT. The chain carries TRBV7-9 and TRBJ1-3; D perhaps matches TRBD1 (6 bases). The CDR3 spans 14 residues. CDR1 SEHNR and CDR2 FQNEAQ come from the germline V gene (reference sequence). V shed 10 bases and J shed 2 bases, with 15 bases lying between them.

V is TRBV13 and J is TRBJ2-7; TRBD1 matches 10 bases. This CDR3 is built from 15 residues. The germline gives CDR1 PRHDT, CDR2 FYEKMQ (reference sequence). The ends lost 6 bases at V and 5 bases at J; junction bases unmatched: 10. The CDR3 DNA sequence: TGTGCCAGCAGTGAACCTGGGACAGGGGACCACGAGCAGTACTTC. Translating it yields CASSEPGTGDHEQYF.

This sequence joins TRBV19 and TRBJ2-7, with D possibly TRBD1 on 6 matching bases. The V and J ends lost 6 bases and 3 bases respectively, with 9 bases between them. The CDR3 runs 12 residues. Germline V gene data show CDR1 as LNHDA and CDR2 as SQIVND (reference sequence). The CDR3 reads CASSIQGYEQYF. The CDR3 DNA follows: TGTGCCAGTAGCATACAGGGCTACGAGCAGTACTTC.

The gene calls are TRBV7-2 and TRBJ2-7; the match to TRBD1 covers 7 bases. This CDR3 has 14 residues. V lost 5 bases to trimming and J lost 7 bases; unmatched junction nucleotides: 11. The germline V gene has CDR1 SGHTA and CDR2 FQGNSA. CDR3 region: CASSQTGAKGEQYF. DNA of the CDR3: TGTGCCAGCAGCCAAACAGGGGCAAAGGGGGAGCAGTACTTC.

The V gene is TRBV29-1, the J gene TRBJ1-4; 9 positions match TRBD1. Per the germline V gene, CDR1 is SQVTM and CDR2 is ANQGSEA. Unmatched junction bases numbered 8, after V lost 7 bases and J lost 8 bases. CDR3 length: 13 residues. In DNA form, the CDR3 reads TGCAGCGCCCGCGGACAGGGGAGAGAAAAACTGTTTTTT. This codes for CSARGQGREKLFF.